This T cell receptor (beta chain) was identified during a study of shared clonotypes between healthy human individuals. Findings and limits, study-wide: Though the depth was large, rarefaction showed that sorted-subset sequencing was incomplete. When naive CD4 clonotypes were compared across four donors, approximately 5% were shared.

Here immunoSEQ multiplex PCR was the method, and the copy in TCRdb shows in-frame clones only, minus some. The repertoire includes some 200,000 clones, around 93% of them detected once, and 0.067% sits in the top ten. Comments on this clone: Its antigen is unknown.

The specimen sequenced was naive CD4+ T cells sorted from blood. Subset here: CD45RA+ positively selected. The receptor's source is a woman aged 25 to 39 in good health.

In nucleotides, the CDR3 is TGTGCCAGCAGTTTATCGCCTTTCGGGGAGCAGTACTTC. As protein: CASSLSPFGEQYF. The V gene is TRBV28, the J gene TRBJ2-5, with D perhaps TRBD2 (5 bases). Trimming stripped 1 base from V and 11 bases from J, with 14 bases between. Germline loops: CDR1 MDHEN, CDR2 SYDVKM. This CDR3 contains 13 residues.